These 25 T cell receptor beta chains came from one sample sequenced in a study of blood T cells in healthy people across ages. Combining a sample-barcoded 5' primer with a J-beta primer mix, a second PCR ran for roughly 7 to 11 cycles. TCRdb processed the 5' RACE reads anew with MiXCR; each CDR3 protein has one entry. Of about a million distinct CDR3 sequences listed, around two fifths were seen once; the top ten hold around 13%. The sample comprised blood. These receptors were taken from a man younger than 30 in good health.

The sample holds one count of this clonotype. The V gene is TRBV4-3, the J gene TRBJ1-2, with D perhaps matching TRBD1 (6 bases). This CDR3 is 14 amino acids long. Deletions cut 4 bases from V and 1 base from J, with 10 bases between. Germline-derived CDR1 and CDR2 are LGHNA and YSLEER. CDR3 coding DNA: TGCGCCAGCAGCCGAGACAGGTATAACTATGGCTACACCTTC. Its translation: CASSRDRYNYGYTF.

This clonotype was seen more than once but under ten times. The rearrangement joins TRBV5-5 to TRBJ2-4, with 7 bases that match TRBD1. This CDR3 is built from 16 residues. Germline V lookup: CDR1 SGHKS, CDR2 YYEKEE (reference sequence). V shed 0 bases and J 0 bases; nucleotides not matched to a gene: 3. The DNA of the CDR3 is TGTGCCAGCAGCTTGGGGACAGGTCTAGCCAAAAACATTCAGTACTTC. It specifies CASSLGTGLAKNIQYF.

The genes are TRBV29-1 and TRBJ2-3; no firm D call. The V gene lost 3 bases and the J gene lost 0 bases, with 10 bases spanning the gap. The CDR3 loop spans 14 amino acids. The V gene's germline CDR1 is SQVTM and CDR2 ANQGSEA. DNA of the CDR3: TGCAGCGTTGACGGGTCCGGGAGCACAGATACGCAGTATTTT. It encodes CSVDGSGSTDTQYF.

This chain's CDR3 is CASTPGTRVDTQYF. CDR3 nucleotides: TGTGCCAGCACGCCCGGGACTAGGGTGGATACGCAGTATTTT. The chain couples TRBV28 to TRBJ2-3; the match to TRBD2 covers 8 bases. CDR3 length: 14 amino acids. Unmatched junction bases numbered 9, after V lost 7 bases and J lost 6 bases. Per the germline V gene, CDR1 is MDHEN and CDR2 is SYDVKM.

V is TRBV7-2 and J is TRBJ1-4; D not certain. Per the germline V gene, CDR1 is SGHTA and CDR2 is FQGNSA. With 5 bases removed from V and 5 bases from J, the gap between germline ends came to 9 bases. CDR3 length: 13 residues. Written as DNA, the CDR3 is TGTGCCAGCAGCCCGAGGACGAATGAAAAACTGTTTTTT. It yields the protein CASSPRTNEKLFF.

V and J are TRBV5-1 and TRBJ2-1; TRBD1 matches 8 bases. The J call may be incorrect, as the DNA end agrees better with TRBJ2-7. The V gene's germline CDR1 is SGHRS and CDR2 YFSETQ. The CDR3 extends over 14 amino acids. The CDR3 nucleotides read TGCGCCAGCAGGGGACAGGTCTCCTACAATGAGCAGTACTTC. Amino acid sequence: CASRGQVSYNEQYF.

V usage is TRBV28 and J usage is TRBJ2-3, with 8 nucleotides matching TRBD2. The germline V gene has CDR1 MDHEN and CDR2 SYDVKM. The CDR3 length is 16 residues. V was clipped by 2 bases and J by 1 base; unmatched bases: 5. The CDR3 DNA reads TGTGCCAGCAGTTTAACCCGGGAGGGAGGCACAGATACGCAGTATTTT. Protein: CASSLTREGGTDTQYF.

This rearrangement joins TRBV6-2 or TRBV6-3 to TRBJ1-5; no clear D gene. CDR1 and CDR2 (germline): MNHEY, SVGEGT. The CDR3 consists of 13 residues. Trimming took 9 bases from V and 5 from J, leaving 14 bases between them. CDR3 in DNA: TGTGCCAGTAACATCTATCGTGATCAGCCCCAGCATTTT. Protein: CASNIYRDQPQHF.

This clonotype was picked up a small number of times. The chain is built from TRBV4-3 and TRBJ2-2; either TRBD1 or TRBD2 may fit D (5 bases each). Between the trimmed V and J ends, which lost 6 bases and 3 bases, there was a span of 17 bases. Germline CDR1 reads LGHNA; CDR2 reads YSLEER. The CDR3 contains 16 residues. The CDR3 DNA follows: TGCGCCAGCAGGGTCAGGGCGTGGGGAGACACCGGGGAGCTGTTTTTT. Its protein is CASRVRAWGDTGELFF.

This clonotype was seen only a few times. The chain links TRBV20-1 to TRBJ1-1, with no clear D. The CDR3 has 12 residues. V lost 7 bases to trimming and J lost 3 bases, with 12 bases between them. The V gene's germline CDR1 is DFQATT and CDR2 SNEGSKA (reference sequence). The chain's CDR3 is CSVKRWDTEAFF. The CDR3 DNA reads as TGCAGTGTTAAGAGGTGGGACACTGAAGCTTTCTTT.

The chain recombines TRBV4-3 with TRBJ2-3; maybe TRBD2 (5 bases). CDR1 and CDR2 (germline): LGHNA, YSLEER. The CDR3 covers 16 residues. The germline V and J ends were trimmed by 0 bases and 4 bases, with 14 bases remaining between them. DNA of the CDR3: TGCGCCAGCAGCCAAGAGAGAGCTCTAGCCGCAGATACGCAGTATTTT. It yields the protein CASSQERALAADTQYF.

The chain has TRBV11-1 and TRBJ2-1, with D maybe TRBD2 (5 bases). V was cut by 0 bases and J by 3 bases, with 6 bases left in between. CDR3 length: 14 amino acids. Germline loops: CDR1 SGHAT, CDR2 FQDESV (reference sequence). As DNA, the CDR3 is TGTGCCAGCAGCTTAGCGGCGGGCTACAATGAGCAGTTCTTC. It encodes CASSLAAGYNEQFF.

The chain links TRBV3-1 to TRBJ2-7; the D gene is possibly TRBD2 (6 bases). Trimming pared 4 bases from V and 3 bases from J, leaving 10 bases between. The CDR3 has 13 residues. CDR1 and CDR2 (germline): LGHDT, YNNKEL (reference sequence). The DNA of the CDR3 is TGTGCCAGCAGCCCCCTCGGGAGCTACGAGCAGTACTTC. Translating gives CASSPLGSYEQYF.

The chain employs TRBV6-5 and TRBJ1-2; D is unclear. This CDR3 has 15 residues. In germline, CDR1 is MNHEY, CDR2 SVGAGI. Trimming stripped 5 bases from V and 0 bases from J, with 13 bases between. CDR3 in amino acids: CASSPSHWTNYGYTF. Here the CDR3 DNA reads TGTGCCAGCAGTCCCTCACACTGGACTAACTATGGCTACACCTTC.

V usage is TRBV20-1 and J usage is TRBJ2-1, with 12 bases matching TRBD2. V was clipped by 4 bases and J by 9 bases; unmatched bases: 7. CDR1 and CDR2 from the germline V gene are DFQATT and SNEGSKA (reference sequence). This CDR3 contains 14 residues. DNA of the CDR3: TGCAGTGCTATTTCTAGCGGGGGGGAGTCTGAGCAGTTCTTC. Translating it yields CSAISSGGESEQFF.

This clonotype was counted many times. This chain uses TRBV4-1 with TRBJ2-4, with D perhaps TRBD2 (6 bases). Germline V CDR1 and CDR2: MGHRA, YSYEKL. The CDR3 totals 14 residues. V was pared by 0 bases and J by 9 bases, with 12 bases between. For the CDR3, the DNA is TGCGCCAGCAGCCAAGAAGGCGGGGTTGGCATTCAGTACTTC. Amino acid sequence: CASSQEGGVGIQYF.

This clonotype was recorded a few times. The chain employs TRBV6-2 or TRBV6-3 and TRBJ2-7; the D is unclear. Trimming took off 4 bases at V and 4 bases at J, with 14 bases between the two ends. There are 14 residues in the CDR3. Germline-derived CDR1 and CDR2 are MNHEY and SVGEGT. CDR3 residues: CASSSYSKTYEQYF. CDR3 DNA sequence: TGTGCCAGCAGTTCTTACTCAAAAACTTACGAGCAGTACTTC.

The chain uses TRBV3-1 and TRBJ2-1; D not certain. Trimming removed 1 base at V and 6 bases at J, with 10 bases between. Germline loops: CDR1 LGHDT, CDR2 YNNKEL (reference sequence). The length of the CDR3 is 14 residues. The CDR3 DNA is TGTGCCAGCAGCCAAGCTGCTATCAGCAATGAGCAGTTCTTC. Translated, it gives CASSQAAISNEQFF.

V usage is TRBV6-5 and J usage is TRBJ1-1, with D possibly being TRBD1 (5 bases). V lost 5 bases to trimming and J lost 0 bases, with 10 bases between them. The CDR3 consists of 14 residues. Germline lookup yields CDR1 MNHEY and CDR2 SVGAGI. The CDR3: CASSNTGLNTEAFF. The CDR3 nucleotides are TGTGCCAGCAGTAACACAGGACTGAACACTGAAGCTTTCTTT.

The CDR3 DNA reads TGTGCCAGCAGTGCGGGTCTAGCCCGGAACACAGATACGCAGTATTTT. Its protein product is CASSAGLARNTDTQYF. This chain connects TRBV12-3 or TRBV12-4 to TRBJ2-3; tentative D call: TRBD2 (5 bases). V was shortened by 5 bases and J by 2 bases, with 17 bases between the two germline ends. This CDR3 has 16 amino acids.

This clonotype was detected ten times or more. CDR3 protein: CASSKYRRGGIYEQYF. In DNA form, the CDR3 reads TGTGCCAGCAGCAAATATAGGCGGGGGGGGATCTACGAGCAGTACTTC. The chain couples TRBV21-1 to TRBJ2-7; the table's TRBD2 call for D was not verified on the DNA. TRBV21-1 is deemed a pseudogene. This CDR3 has 16 residues.

V usage is TRBV7-2 and J usage is TRBJ2-4; D call uncertain. Germline values: CDR1 SGHTA, CDR2 FQGNSA. The CDR3 is 15 amino acids. V was trimmed by 2 bases and J by 4 bases, leaving 12 bases between them. This CDR3 is CASSLSGSWKNIQYF. The CDR3 DNA reads as TGTGCCAGCAGCTTAAGTGGCAGTTGGAAAAACATTCAGTACTTC.

The chain is built from TRBV6-5 and TRBJ2-5, with 7 bases that match TRBD2. The J call may be incorrect, as the DNA end agrees better with TRBJ2-7. CDR1 is MNHEY and CDR2 is SVGAGI in the germline V gene. The CDR3 has 12 residues. The CDR3 reads CASGAGAYEQYF. CDR3 in DNA: TGTGCCAGCGGGGCGGGGGCCTACGAGCAGTACTTC.

This clonotype turned up a few times. The gene calls are TRBV27 and TRBJ2-7, with D perhaps given as TRBD1 or TRBD2 (5 bases each). The CDR3 is 13 residues long. With 1 base removed from V and 6 bases from J, the gap between germline ends came to 10 bases. Germline V lookup: CDR1 MNHEY, CDR2 SMNVEV (reference sequence). The CDR3 loop reads CASSLFKGSEQYF. The CDR3, as DNA: TGTGCCAGCAGTTTATTTAAGGGGAGCGAGCAGTACTTC.

The rearrangement uses TRBV7-2 and TRBJ1-2, with D unresolved. This CDR3 comprises 17 residues. Trimming took off 4 bases at V and 4 bases at J, with 22 bases between the two ends. CDR1 and CDR2 from the germline V gene are SGHTA and FQGNSA. The chain's CDR3 is CASSSTMVPLGLYGYTF. The DNA for the CDR3 is TGTGCCAGCAGCTCGACCATGGTACCCCTGGGCCTCTATGGCTACACCTTC.